The 3 T cell receptor beta chains below all came from one sample that was sequenced in a study of blood T cell repertoires in COVID-19. TCRdb keeps only in-frame clones here, not all; method: immunoSEQ multiplex PCR. Of 65,000 to 70,000 clones detected, approximately 86% appear once; the ten largest clones hold about 4%. The sequenced sample consisted of peripheral blood. These receptors were taken from a middle-aged man with acute or convalescent COVID-19.

The rearrangement joins TRBV2 to TRBJ2-3, with D possibly being TRBD2 (5 bases). Trimming shortened V by 7 bases and J by 0 bases, and 20 bases separated the two germline ends. From germline, CDR1 is SNHLY and CDR2 FYNNEI. The CDR3 totals 17 residues. The CDR3 region has the DNA TGTGCCAGCACCTTTGGATCCGGGGATCCTAGCACAGATACGCAGTATTTT. Its protein product is CASTFGSGDPSTDTQYF.

The chain uses TRBV11-3 and TRBJ2-1; D is unclear. Trimming removed 5 bases at V and 4 bases at J, with 15 bases between. This CDR3 spans 15 amino acids. Germline CDR1 and CDR2: SGHNT and YENEEA. The CDR3 nucleotides are TGTGCCAGCAGCCGCCAACTGGGCTCTTACAATGAGCAGTTCTTC. Translating it yields CASSRQLGSYNEQFF.

This chain joins TRBV30 and TRBJ2-7; D is perhaps TRBD1 (5 bases). The CDR3 consists of 11 residues. Trimming cost V 0 bases and J 5 bases, with 5 bases left between them. CDR1 and CDR2 (germline): GTSNPN, SVGIG (reference sequence). For the CDR3, the DNA is TGTGCCTGGAGTGTAGGGGACGAGCAGTACTTC. Protein: CAWSVGDEQYF.